This T cell receptor beta chain was observed in a study of molecular identifiers for immune sequencing clone quantification (dated by TCRdb to about 2018). Broadly, across the study: For a replicate experiment, RNA from approximately 20,000 or 100,000 naive CD8 T cells was divided into five aliquots, of which four were sequenced. CD8 T cells were used in a methods study to benchmark molecular-identifier clustering-based TCR repertoire sequencing (MIDCIRS) and TCR RNA copy counting. What the study reported, not specific to this receptor: Modeling gave about 3 recovered TCR RNA copies per cell versus approximately 11 by digital PCR, implying approximately 30% capture efficiency. In CMV-specific effector cells, clones with more than 20 RNA copies accounted for over 98% of molecules, whereas in naive cells such clones accounted for under 1%. The sizes of highly expanded clones could end up underestimated when identical TCR molecules share a barcode. The naive libraries included spiked-in Jurkat TCR RNA (10 copies' worth), and this Jurkat TCR RNA is not part of the donor repertoire. Without barcode sub-clustering, chimeric consensus sequences inflated TCR diversity; chimeras reached as high as 47%. Spiked-in Jurkat TCR RNA equivalent to a single cell was reported to be detectable even among 980,000 or so naive CD8 T cells.

In regard to this clonotype: Which antigen it targets is not known. Base qualities are not provided; no much larger clone lies one nucleotide away.

Naive CD8 T cell libraries were made from around 18,000 to 910,000 sorted cells using 10%, 30% or 50% of purified RNA. On a BD FACSAria II, naive CD8 T cells were FACS-sorted as CD8+CD4-CCR7+CD45RA+ and collected into RLT Plus buffer. To test detection sensitivity, Jurkat RNA equal to over nine TCR copies was added to samples of about 20,000-1,000,000 naive CD8 T cells. CD8 T cells were enriched with RosetteSep CD8+ T Cell Enrichment Cocktail and Ficoll-Paque, followed by ACK red cell lysis. The method behind the library was PCR. The sequencing machine was a NextSeq 500. Bulk TCR libraries were made following a previously described method, with the TCR primers given in Table S5. Purification of total RNA was performed with the Qiagen AllPrep DNA/RNA kit. Before analysis, reads from multiple sequencing runs of the same library were pooled. Turning to the authors' computational methods: Only reads with exact TCR constant sequence were kept, trimmed to 150 nt, and grouped by their 12-nt molecular barcodes. Reads within each barcode group were sub-clustered using a 15% Levenshtein threshold, and quality-weighted consensus sequences were constructed for each RNA molecule. Non-functional sequences were excluded, and lower-count sequences lying one edit away from another sequence were also excluded. Barcode sub-clusters with fewer than 20% of the maximum read count were removed, based on fitting two negative binomial distributions. The public reads were run again by TCRdb, first through fastp at Q25 and then through MiXCR, and only productive beta chains were kept. Duplicate CDR3 protein sequences are folded into a single record with the most common DNA and genes. The authors' filters were not applied to this entry. The sample table contains 400,000 to 600,000 distinct CDR3 sequences; only one count was recorded for around 23% of them. The ten largest clonotypes hold approximately 0.76% of the sample.

What was sequenced was naive CD8+ T cells from blood, with Jurkat cell RNA spiked in. Explained via the paper, the cell subset or site label denotes: FACS-sorted CD8+CD4-CCR7+CD45RA+ naive T cells. The source is a human donor in good health. Some libraries in this study had Jurkat cell RNA spiked in.

Here the CDR3 is given as CASGQSTDTQYF. At the DNA level, the sequence is TGTGCCAGTGGACAGAGCACAGATACGCAGTATTTT. This chain joins TRBV19 to TRBJ2-3; D gene: possibly TRBD1, on 6 matching bases. Cut back by 8 bases and 0 bases, the V and J ends lie 6 bases apart. The CDR3 measures 12 amino acids from cysteine to phenylalanine. The retained sequence is limited to the CDR3, 36 bases, with the frame set at the first base. From a lookup of the germline V gene (reference sequence), CDR1 and CDR2 are LNHDA and SQIVND.